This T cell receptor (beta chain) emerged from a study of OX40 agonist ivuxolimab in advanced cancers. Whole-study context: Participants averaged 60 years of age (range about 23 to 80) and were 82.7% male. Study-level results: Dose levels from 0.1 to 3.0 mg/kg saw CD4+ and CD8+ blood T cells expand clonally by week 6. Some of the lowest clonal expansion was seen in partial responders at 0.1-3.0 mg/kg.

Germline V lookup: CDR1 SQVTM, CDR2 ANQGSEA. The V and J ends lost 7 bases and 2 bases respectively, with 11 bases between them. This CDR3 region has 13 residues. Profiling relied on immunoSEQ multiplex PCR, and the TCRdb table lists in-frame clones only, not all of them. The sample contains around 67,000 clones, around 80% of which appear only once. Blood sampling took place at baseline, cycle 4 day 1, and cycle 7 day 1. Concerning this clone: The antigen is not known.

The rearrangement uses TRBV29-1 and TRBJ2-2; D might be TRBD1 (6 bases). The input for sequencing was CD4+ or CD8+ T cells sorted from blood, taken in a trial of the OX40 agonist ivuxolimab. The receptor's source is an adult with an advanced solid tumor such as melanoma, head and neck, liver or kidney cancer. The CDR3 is CSAGQSNTGELFF. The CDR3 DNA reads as TGCAGCGCTGGACAGAGTAACACCGGGGAGCTGTTTTTT.